These T cell receptor beta chains were read from a single sample in a study of blood T cell repertoires in COVID-19. Sequenced by immunoSEQ multiplex PCR; TCRdb stores in-frame clones only, minus some. Here the sample spans 250,000 or so clones, approximately 88% being singletons. The sample consisted of PBMCs or T cells enriched from blood (not recorded which). These TCRs come from a woman between 25 and 40 years old who had been exposed to COVID-19. Each CDR3 is given with its conserved first and last residue. Each record gives: CDR3 length, V gene, D gene, clone size, J gene, CDR3 DNA, CDR3 protein. A D gene is named only where the DNA matches it firmly. Only some rows state a clone size, as once, few, many or a class for expanded clones.

>15|TRBV4-1|.|.|TRBJ1-1
TGCGCCAGCAGCCAAGGAGGGAACAGGGACACTGAAGCTTTCTTT
CASSQGGNRDTEAFF
>17|TRBV5-1|TRBD2|.|TRBJ2-3
TGCGCCAGCAGCCTCCTCCCTAGCGGACCTAGCACAGATACGCAGTATTTT
CASSLLPSGPSTDTQYF
>17|TRBV19|TRBD1|.|TRBJ1-1
TGTGCCAGTACCAAGGGGACAGGGGTAAGCACGGTAACTGAAGCTTTCTTT
CASTKGTGVSTVTEAFF
>14|TRBV18|.|.|TRBJ1-6
TGTGCCAGCTCCCGTGGGGCTGCGGATTCACCCCTCCACTTT
CASSRGAADSPLHF
>15|TRBV28|TRBD2|.|TRBJ2-7
TGTGCCAGCAGTTTACTTCGTCTAGCGGGAGGCGAGCAGTACTTC
CASSLLRLAGGEQYF
>15|TRBV2|.|.|TRBJ1-5
TGTGCCAGCAGTTCTGAGACAGACCTCACTCAGCCCCAGCATTTT
CASSSETDLTQPQHF
>16|TRBV6-5|TRBD1|.|TRBJ1-1
TGTGCCAGCAGTTACTTTGCCGGACAGGGGGCCACTGAAGCTTTCTTT
CASSYFAGQGATEAFF
>15|TRBV30|TRBD1|.|TRBJ1-5
TGTGCCTGGAGATCCGACGGACAGGGCAATCAGCCCCAGCATTTT
CAWRSDGQGNQPQHF
>15|TRBV5-1|.|.|TRBJ1-6
TGCGCCAGCAGCCAGGACAGCTCCTATAATTCACCCCTCCACTTT
CASSQDSSYNSPLHF
>16|TRBV5-1|TRBD2|.|TRBJ2-1
TGCGCCAGCAGCTCGGGACTAGCGGTTTCCTACAATGAGCAGTTCTTC
CASSSGLAVSYNEQFF
>15|TRBV7-6|TRBD2|.|TRBJ2-3
TGTGCCAGCAGCTCGTATAGCGGGAAAGGAGATACGCAGTATTTT
CASSSYSGKGDTQYF
>15|TRBV30|.|.|TRBJ1-2
TGTGCCTGGAGTGTAGGGCGGGGAAATGTCTATGGCTACACCTTC
CAWSVGRGNVYGYTF
>18|TRBV4-2|TRBD2|.|TRBJ2-1
TGTGCCAGCAGCCATGAACCGGGACTAGCGGGACACGACAATGAGCAGTTCTTC
CASSHEPGLAGHDNEQFF
>14|TRBV18|TRBD1|once|TRBJ2-3
TGTGCCAGCTCACCAGGACAGGGTGCAGATACGCAGTATTTT
CASSPGQGADTQYF
>13|TRBV5-1|.|.|TRBJ1-1
TGCGCCAGCAGCTTTTCCGCGGACACTGAAGCTTTCTTT
CASSFSADTEAFF
>14|TRBV19|TRBD1|.|TRBJ1-2
TGTGCCAGTAGTATAAGGGAAGGGGACAGTGGCTACACCTTC
CASSIREGDSGYTF
>14|TRBV10-3|.|.|TRBJ1-4
TGTGCCATCAGTGGGGGCAGGGCTAATGAAAAACTGTTTTTT
CAISGGRANEKLFF
>14|TRBV3-1/TRBV3-2|.|.|TRBJ2-1
TGTGCCAGCAGCCACGGACAAAATTACAATGAGCAGTTCTTC
CASSHGQNYNEQFF
>15|TRBV19|.|.|TRBJ2-6
TGTGCCAGTACCGGCAGGGTGGCTGGGGCCAACGTCCTGACTTTC
CASTGRVAGANVLTF
>13|TRBV2|.|.|TRBJ1-4
TGTGCCAGCGAGACAGAGATTAATGAAAAACTGTTTTTT
CASETEINEKLFF
>16|TRBV15|TRBD2|.|TRBJ2-1
TGTGCCACCAGCAGAGTAACTAGCGGGAGGAAGAATGAGCAGTTCTTC
CATSRVTSGRKNEQFF
>12|TRBV19|.|.|TRBJ1-5
TGTGCCAGTAGGCGGTCAAATCAGCCCCAGCATTTT
CASRRSNQPQHF